This T cell receptor beta chain was documented in a study of neoadjuvant anti-PD-1 for oral cavity cancer. Study context: Nivolumab at 3 mg/kg was mostly given biweekly, three to four doses, pre-surgery. Non-progressing patients received a fourth nivolumab dose near day 43, then surgery on days 50-56.

Study findings and constraints: Greater tumor shrinkage accompanied bigger post-treatment sizes of preexisting clones. Only a few patients per response group were TCR-analyzed; validation needed.

Clones were sequenced by immunoSEQ multiplex PCR, and TCRdb holds only the in-frame ones, with some missing. The sample includes roughly 36,000 clones, roughly two fifths of them seen just once. With respect to this clone: Its antigen is still unknown.

Time point meaning: after neoadjuvant nivolumab, at surgical resection. Trimming removed 4 bases at V and 0 bases at J, with 4 bases between. Germline CDR1 is LGHNA and CDR2 is YNFKEQ. The CDR3 totals 12 residues. The receptor was isolated from a person aged 40 to 85 with oral cavity squamous cell carcinoma. The starting material was tumor tissue, obtained after nivolumab (anti-PD-1) treatment. V gene TRBV4-2 combines with J gene TRBJ2-7; D is unclear. CDR3: CASSPSSYEQYF. The CDR3 DNA follows: TGTGCCAGCAGCCCCAGCTCCTACGAGCAGTACTTC.